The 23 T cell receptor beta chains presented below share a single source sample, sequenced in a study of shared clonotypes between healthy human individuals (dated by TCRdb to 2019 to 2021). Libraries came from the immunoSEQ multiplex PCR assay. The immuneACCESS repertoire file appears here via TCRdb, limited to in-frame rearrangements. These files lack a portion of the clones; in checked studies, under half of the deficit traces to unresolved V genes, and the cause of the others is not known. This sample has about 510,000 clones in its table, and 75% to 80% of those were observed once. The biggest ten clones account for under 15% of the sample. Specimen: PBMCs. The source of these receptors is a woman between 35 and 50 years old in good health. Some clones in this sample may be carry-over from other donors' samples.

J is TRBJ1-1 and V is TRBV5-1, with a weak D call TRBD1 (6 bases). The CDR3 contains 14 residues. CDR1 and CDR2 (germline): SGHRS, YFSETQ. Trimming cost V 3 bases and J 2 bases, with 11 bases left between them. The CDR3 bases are TGCGCCAGCAGCTCCCGGACAGACAACACTGAAGCTTTCTTT. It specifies CASSSRTDNTEAFF. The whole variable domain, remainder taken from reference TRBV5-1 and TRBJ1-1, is KAGVTQTPRYLIKTRGQQVTLSCSPISGHRSVSWYQQTPGQGLQFLFEYFSETQRNKGNFPGRFSGRQFSNSRSEMNVSTLELGDSALYLCASSSRTDNTEAFFGQGTRLTVV.

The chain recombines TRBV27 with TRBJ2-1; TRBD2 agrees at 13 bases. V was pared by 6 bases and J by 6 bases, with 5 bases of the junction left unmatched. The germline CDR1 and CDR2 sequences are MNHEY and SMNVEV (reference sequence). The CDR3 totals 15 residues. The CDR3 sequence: CASSLGLAGVNEQFF. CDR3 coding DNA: TGTGCCAGCAGCCTCGGACTAGCGGGGGTCAATGAGCAGTTCTTC.

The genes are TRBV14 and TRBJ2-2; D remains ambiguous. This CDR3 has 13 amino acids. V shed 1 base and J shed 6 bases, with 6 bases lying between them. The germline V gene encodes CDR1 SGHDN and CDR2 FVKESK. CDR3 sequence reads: CASSQVNAGELFF. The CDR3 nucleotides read TGTGCCAGCAGCCAAGTCAACGCCGGGGAGCTGTTTTTT.

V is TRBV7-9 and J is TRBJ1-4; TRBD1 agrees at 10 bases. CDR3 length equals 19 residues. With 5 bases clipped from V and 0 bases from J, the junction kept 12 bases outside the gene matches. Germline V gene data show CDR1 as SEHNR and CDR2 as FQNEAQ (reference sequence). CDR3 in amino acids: CASSQPRDRGISTNEKLFF. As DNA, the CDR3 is TGTGCCAGCAGCCAACCCCGGGACAGGGGAATATCAACTAATGAAAAACTGTTTTTT.

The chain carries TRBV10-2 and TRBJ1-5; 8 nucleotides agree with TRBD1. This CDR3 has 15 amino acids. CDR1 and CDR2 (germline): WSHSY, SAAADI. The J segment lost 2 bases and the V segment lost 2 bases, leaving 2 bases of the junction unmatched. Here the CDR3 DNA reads TGCGCCAGCAGTGAGACAGGGGGACGCAATCAGCCCCAGCATTTT. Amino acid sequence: CASSETGGRNQPQHF.

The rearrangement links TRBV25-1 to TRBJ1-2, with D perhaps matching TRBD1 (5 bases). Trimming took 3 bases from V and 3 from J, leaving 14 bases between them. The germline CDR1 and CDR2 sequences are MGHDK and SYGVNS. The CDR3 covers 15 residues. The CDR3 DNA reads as TGTGCCAGCAGTGACAGGTCCCAGGGAGACTATGGCTACACCTTC. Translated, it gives CASSDRSQGDYGYTF.

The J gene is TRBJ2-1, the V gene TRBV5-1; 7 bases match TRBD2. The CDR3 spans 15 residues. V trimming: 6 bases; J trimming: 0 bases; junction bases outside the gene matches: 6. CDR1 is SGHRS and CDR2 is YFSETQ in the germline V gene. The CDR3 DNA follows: TGCGCCAGCACACTAGCGCCGAGCTCCTACAATGAGCAGTTCTTC. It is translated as CASTLAPSSYNEQFF.

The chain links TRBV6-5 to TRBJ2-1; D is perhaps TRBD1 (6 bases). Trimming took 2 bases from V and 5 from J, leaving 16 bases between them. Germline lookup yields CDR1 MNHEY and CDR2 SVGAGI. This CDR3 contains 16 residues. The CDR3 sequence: CASSYHTGTTNNEQFF. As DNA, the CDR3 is TGTGCCAGCAGTTACCATACCGGGACAACCAACAATGAGCAGTTCTTC.

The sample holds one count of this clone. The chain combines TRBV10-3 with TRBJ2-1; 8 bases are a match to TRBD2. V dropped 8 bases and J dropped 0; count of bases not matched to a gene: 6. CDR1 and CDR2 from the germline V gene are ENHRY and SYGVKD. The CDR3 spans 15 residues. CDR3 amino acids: CAIRGTSGSYNEQFF. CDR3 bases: TGTGCCATCCGGGGCACTAGCGGCTCCTACAATGAGCAGTTCTTC.

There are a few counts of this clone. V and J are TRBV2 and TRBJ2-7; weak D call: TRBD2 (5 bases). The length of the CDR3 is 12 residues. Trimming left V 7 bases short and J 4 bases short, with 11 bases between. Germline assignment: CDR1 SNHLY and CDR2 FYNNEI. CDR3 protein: CASTGGEYEQYF. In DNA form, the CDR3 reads TGTGCCAGCACCGGTGGGGAGTACGAGCAGTACTTC.

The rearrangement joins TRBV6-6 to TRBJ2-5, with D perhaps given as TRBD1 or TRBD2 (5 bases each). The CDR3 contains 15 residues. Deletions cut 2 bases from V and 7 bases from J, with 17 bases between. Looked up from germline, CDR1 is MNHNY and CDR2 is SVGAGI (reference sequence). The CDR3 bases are TGTGCCAGCAGTTACGGAGCAGAACCGAGGGGGACCCAGTACTTC. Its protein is CASSYGAEPRGTQYF.

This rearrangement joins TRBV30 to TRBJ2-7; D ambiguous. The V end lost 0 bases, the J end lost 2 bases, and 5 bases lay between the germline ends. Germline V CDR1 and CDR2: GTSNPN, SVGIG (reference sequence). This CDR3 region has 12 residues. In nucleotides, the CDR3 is TGTGCCTGGAGTGTAAGTGCCTACGAGCAGTACTTC. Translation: CAWSVSAYEQYF.

This chain's CDR3 is CASSLEPLRGYTF. In DNA, the CDR3 is TGCGCCAGCAGCTTGGAGCCCCTCAGAGGCTACACCTTC. The chain has TRBV5-1 and TRBJ1-2; no definite D call. This CDR3 region has 13 residues. V lost 0 bases and J lost 8, with 11 bases in between. The germline V gene encodes CDR1 SGHRS and CDR2 YFSETQ.

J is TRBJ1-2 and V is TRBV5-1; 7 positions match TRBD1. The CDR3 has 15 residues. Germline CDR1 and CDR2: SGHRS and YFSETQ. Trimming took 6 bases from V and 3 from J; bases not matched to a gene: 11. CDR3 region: CASKPRQGQHYGYTF. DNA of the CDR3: TGCGCCAGCAAACCCAGACAGGGACAGCACTATGGCTACACCTTC.

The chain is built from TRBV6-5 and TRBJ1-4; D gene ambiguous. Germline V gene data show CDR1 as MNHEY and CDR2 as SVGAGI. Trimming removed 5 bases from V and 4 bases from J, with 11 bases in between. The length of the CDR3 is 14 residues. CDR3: CASSSGRYNEKLFF. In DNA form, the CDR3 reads TGTGCCAGCAGTAGTGGTCGGTATAATGAAAAACTGTTTTTT.

CDR3 bases: TGTGCCAGCAGCCAAGATGGGAGGGTGGGTCACTATGGCTACACCTTC. The encoded protein is CASSQDGRVGHYGYTF. The chain has TRBV5-4 and TRBJ1-2; D is unclear. Trimming cost V 4 bases and J 3 bases, with 19 bases left between them. The CDR3 runs to 16 residues. CDR1 SGHNT and CDR2 YYREEE come from the germline V gene (reference sequence).

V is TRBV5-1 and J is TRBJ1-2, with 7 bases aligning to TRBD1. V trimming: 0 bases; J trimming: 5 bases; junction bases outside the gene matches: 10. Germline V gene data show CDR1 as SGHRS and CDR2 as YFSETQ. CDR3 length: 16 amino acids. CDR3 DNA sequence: TGCGCCAGCAGCTTGGGCCATCGGGACAGCCCGTATGGCTACACCTTC. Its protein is CASSLGHRDSPYGYTF.

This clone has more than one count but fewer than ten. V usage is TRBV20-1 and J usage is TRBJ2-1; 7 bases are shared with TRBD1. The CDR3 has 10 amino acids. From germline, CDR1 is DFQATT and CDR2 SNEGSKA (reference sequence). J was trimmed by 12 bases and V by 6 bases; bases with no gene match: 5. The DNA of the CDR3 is TGCAGTGCCCCCGGGACAGTGCAGTTCTTC. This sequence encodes CSAPGTVQFF.

This CDR3 reads CSVVSGVQETQYF. CDR3 in DNA: TGCAGCGTTGTTAGCGGGGTGCAAGAGACCCAGTACTTC. This chain joins TRBV29-1 and TRBJ2-5; 8 bases agree with TRBD2. Looked up from germline, CDR1 is SQVTM and CDR2 is ANQGSEA. There are 13 residues in the CDR3. V lost 4 bases to trimming and J lost 2 bases; unmatched junction nucleotides: 3.

The CDR3 here is CASSEFLVSPLHF. CDR3 DNA: TGTGCCAGCAGTGAATTTTTGGTTTCACCCCTCCACTTT. This rearrangement joins TRBV25-1 to TRBJ1-6; D gene ambiguous. The CDR3 is 13 residues long. The V and J ends lost 1 base and 9 bases respectively, with 7 bases between them. The germline V gene has CDR1 MGHDK and CDR2 SYGVNS.

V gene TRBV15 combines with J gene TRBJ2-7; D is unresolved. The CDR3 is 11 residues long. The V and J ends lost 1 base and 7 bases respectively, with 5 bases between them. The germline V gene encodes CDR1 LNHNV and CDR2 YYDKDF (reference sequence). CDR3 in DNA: TGTGCCACCAGCAGAGGTGAAGAGCAGTACTTC. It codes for CATSRGEEQYF.

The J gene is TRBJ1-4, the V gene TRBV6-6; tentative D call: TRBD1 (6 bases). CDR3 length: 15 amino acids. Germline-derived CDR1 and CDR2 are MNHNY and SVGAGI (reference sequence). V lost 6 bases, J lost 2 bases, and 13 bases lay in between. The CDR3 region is CASRTHRATNEKLFF. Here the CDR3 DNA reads TGTGCCAGCAGAACCCACAGGGCTACTAATGAAAAACTGTTTTTT.

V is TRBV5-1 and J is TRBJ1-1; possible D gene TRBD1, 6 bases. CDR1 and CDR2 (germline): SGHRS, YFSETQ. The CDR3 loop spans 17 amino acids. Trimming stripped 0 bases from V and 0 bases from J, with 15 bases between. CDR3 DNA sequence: TGCGCCAGCAGCTTGGGGATTCCGGGACACCTGAACACTGAAGCTTTCTTT. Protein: CASSLGIPGHLNTEAFF.